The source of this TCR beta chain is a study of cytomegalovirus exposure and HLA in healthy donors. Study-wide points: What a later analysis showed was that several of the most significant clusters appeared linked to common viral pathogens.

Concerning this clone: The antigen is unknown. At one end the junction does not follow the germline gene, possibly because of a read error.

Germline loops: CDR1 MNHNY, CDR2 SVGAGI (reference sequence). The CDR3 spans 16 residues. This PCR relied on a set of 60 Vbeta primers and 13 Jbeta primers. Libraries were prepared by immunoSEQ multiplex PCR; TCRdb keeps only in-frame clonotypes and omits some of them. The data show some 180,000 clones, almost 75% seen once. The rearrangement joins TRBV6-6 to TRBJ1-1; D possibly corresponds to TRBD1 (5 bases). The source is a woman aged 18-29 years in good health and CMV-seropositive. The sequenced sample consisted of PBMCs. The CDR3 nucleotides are TGTGCCAGCACTTACACGGGGGATATTATGAACACTGAAGCTTTCTTT. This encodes CASTYTGDIMNTEAFF.